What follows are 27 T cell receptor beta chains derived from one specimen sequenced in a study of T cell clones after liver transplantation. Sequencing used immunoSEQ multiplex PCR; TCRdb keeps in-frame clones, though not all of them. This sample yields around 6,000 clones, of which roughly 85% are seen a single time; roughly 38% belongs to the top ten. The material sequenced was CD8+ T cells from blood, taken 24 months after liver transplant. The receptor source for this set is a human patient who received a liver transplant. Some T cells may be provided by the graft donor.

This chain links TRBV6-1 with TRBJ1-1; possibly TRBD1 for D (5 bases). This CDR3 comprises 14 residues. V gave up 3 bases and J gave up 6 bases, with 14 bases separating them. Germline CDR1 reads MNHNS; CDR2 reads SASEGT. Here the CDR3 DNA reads TGTGCCAGCAGTGAGCTGGGGCCGTGGTCTGAAGCTTTCTTT. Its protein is CASSELGPWSEAFF.

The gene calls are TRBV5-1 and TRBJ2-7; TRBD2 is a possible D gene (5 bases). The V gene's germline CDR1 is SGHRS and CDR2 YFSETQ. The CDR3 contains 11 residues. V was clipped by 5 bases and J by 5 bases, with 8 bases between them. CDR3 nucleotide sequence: TGCGCCAGCAGTCCCGGGAACGAGCAGTACTTC. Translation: CASSPGNEQYF.

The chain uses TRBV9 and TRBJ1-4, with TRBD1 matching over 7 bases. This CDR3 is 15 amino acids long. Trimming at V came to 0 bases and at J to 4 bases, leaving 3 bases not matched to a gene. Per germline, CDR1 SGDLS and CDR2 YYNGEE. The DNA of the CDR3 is TGTGCCAGCAGCGTAGCTCAGGGGGGTAATGAAAAACTGTTTTTT. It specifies CASSVAQGGNEKLFF.

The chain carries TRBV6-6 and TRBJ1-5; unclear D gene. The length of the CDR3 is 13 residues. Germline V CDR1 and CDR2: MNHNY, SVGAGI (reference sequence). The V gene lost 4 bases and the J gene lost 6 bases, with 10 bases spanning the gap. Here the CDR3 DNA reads TGTGCCAGCAGTTGGCTAAACGGTCAGCCCCAGCATTTT. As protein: CASSWLNGQPQHF.

The DNA of the CDR3 is TGTGCCAGTAGTATAGTTGCGGGAGCCTACAATGAGCAGTTCTTC. Its translation is CASSIVAGAYNEQFF. The chain joins TRBV19 to TRBJ2-1; 7 bases match TRBD2. The CDR3 contains 15 residues. V shed 1 base, J shed 2 bases, and the junction held 2 bases outside the gene matches. Germline V lookup: CDR1 LNHDA, CDR2 SQIVND (reference sequence).

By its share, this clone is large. CDR3 bases: TGTGCCAGCAGCTTAGATTTCGACGAGAACACTGAAGCTTTCTTT. Its translation is CASSLDFDENTEAFF. The rearrangement joins TRBV11-3 to TRBJ1-1; no firm D call. This CDR3 comprises 15 residues. Germline assignment: CDR1 SGHNT and CDR2 YENEEA. V lost 0 bases and J 1 base, leaving 9 bases between the germline ends.

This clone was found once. The CDR3 bases are TGTGCCAGCAGACAGGGGGAAGGGAACACCGGGGAGCTGTTTTTT. This encodes CASRQGEGNTGELFF. V and J are TRBV14 and TRBJ2-2, with 8 positions matching TRBD1. The germline V gene has CDR1 SGHDN and CDR2 FVKESK. The V and J ends lost 6 bases and 1 base, in that order; junction bases with no gene match: 4. This CDR3 has 15 residues.

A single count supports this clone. CDR3 in amino acids: CASSLGAGGYEQYF. CDR3 in DNA: TGTGCCAGCAGCCTGGGAGCGGGGGGATACGAGCAGTACTTC. The gene calls are TRBV5-5 and TRBJ2-7, with TRBD2 matching 9 bases. The germline gives CDR1 SGHKS, CDR2 YYEKEE (reference sequence). V lost 4 bases to trimming and J lost 4 bases; unmatched junction nucleotides: 6. The CDR3 covers 14 residues. The full variable domain, with the rest looked up from reference TRBV5-5 and TRBJ2-7, is DAGVTQSPTHLIKTRGQQVTLRCSPISGHKSVSWYQQVLGQGPQFIFQYYEKEERGRGNFPDRFSARQFPNYSSELNVNALLLGDSALYLCASSLGAGGYEQYFGPGTRLTVT.

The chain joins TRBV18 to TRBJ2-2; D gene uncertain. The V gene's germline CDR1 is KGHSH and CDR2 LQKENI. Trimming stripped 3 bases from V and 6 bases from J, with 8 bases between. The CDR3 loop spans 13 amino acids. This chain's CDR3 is CASSPGNSGELFF. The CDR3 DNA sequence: TGTGCCAGCTCACCGGGGAATTCCGGGGAGCTGTTTTTT.

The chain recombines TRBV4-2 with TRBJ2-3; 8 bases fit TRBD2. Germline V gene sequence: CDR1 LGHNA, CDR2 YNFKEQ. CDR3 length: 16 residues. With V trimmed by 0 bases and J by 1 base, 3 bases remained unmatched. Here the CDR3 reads CASSQESSGRTDTQYF. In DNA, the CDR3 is TGTGCCAGCAGCCAAGAGTCTAGCGGGCGCACAGATACGCAGTATTTT.

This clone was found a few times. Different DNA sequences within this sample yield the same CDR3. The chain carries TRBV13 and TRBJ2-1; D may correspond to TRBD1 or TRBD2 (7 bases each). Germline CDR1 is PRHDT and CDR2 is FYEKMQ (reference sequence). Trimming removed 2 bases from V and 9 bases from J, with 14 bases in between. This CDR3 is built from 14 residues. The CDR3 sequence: CASSLWGGGREQFF. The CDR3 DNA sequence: TGTGCCAGCAGCTTATGGGGAGGGGGCCGTGAGCAGTTCTTC.

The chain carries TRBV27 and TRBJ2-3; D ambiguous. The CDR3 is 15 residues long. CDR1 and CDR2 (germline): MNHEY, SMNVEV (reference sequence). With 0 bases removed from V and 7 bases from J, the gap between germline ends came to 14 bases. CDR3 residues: CASSLSINVMNTQYF. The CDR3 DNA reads TGTGCCAGCAGTTTATCGATAAATGTCATGAATACGCAGTATTTT.

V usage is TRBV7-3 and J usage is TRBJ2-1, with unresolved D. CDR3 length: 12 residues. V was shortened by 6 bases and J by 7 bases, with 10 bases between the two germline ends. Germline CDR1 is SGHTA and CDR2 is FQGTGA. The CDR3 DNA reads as TGTGCCAGCAGTTCGCCCGGTAATGAGCAGTTCTTC. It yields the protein CASSSPGNEQFF.

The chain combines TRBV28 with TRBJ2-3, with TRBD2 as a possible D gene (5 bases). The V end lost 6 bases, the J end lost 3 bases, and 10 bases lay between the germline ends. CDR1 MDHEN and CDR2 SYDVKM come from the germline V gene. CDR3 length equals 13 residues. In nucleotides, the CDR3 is TGTGCCAGCAGGACTACTTATACAGATACGCAGTATTTT. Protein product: CASRTTYTDTQYF.

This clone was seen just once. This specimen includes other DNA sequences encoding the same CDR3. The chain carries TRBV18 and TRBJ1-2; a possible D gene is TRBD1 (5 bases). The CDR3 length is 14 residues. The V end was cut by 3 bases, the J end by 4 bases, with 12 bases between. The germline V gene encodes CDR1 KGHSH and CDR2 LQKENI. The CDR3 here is CASSPPTESYGYTF. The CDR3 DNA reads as TGTGCCAGCTCACCTCCGACAGAATCCTATGGCTACACCTTC.

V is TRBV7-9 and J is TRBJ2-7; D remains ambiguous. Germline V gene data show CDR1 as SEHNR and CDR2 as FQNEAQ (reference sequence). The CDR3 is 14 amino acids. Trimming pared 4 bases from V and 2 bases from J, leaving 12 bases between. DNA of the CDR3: TGTGCCAGCAGCTCCTTTGTACCGACCTACGAGCAGTACTTC. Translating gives CASSSFVPTYEQYF.

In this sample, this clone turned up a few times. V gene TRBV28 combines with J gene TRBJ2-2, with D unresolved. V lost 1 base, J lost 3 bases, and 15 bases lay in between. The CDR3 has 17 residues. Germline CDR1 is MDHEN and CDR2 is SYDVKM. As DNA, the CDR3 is TGTGCCAGCAGTTTATATCCAGACAACCTATACACCGGGGAGCTGTTTTTT. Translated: CASSLYPDNLYTGELFF.

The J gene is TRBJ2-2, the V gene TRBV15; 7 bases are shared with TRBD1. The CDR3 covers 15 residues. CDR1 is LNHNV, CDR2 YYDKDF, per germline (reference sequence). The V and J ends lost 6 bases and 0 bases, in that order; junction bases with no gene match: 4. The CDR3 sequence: CATSRDRSNTGELFF. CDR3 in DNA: TGTGCCACCAGTAGGGACAGATCGAACACCGGGGAGCTGTTTTTT.

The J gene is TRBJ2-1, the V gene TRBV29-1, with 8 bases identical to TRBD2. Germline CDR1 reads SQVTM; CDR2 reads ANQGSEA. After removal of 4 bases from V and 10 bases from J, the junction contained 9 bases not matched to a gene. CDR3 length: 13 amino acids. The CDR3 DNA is TGCAGCGTTGGTCGGGAGGGCCCTTCGGAGCAGTTCTTC. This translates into CSVGREGPSEQFF.

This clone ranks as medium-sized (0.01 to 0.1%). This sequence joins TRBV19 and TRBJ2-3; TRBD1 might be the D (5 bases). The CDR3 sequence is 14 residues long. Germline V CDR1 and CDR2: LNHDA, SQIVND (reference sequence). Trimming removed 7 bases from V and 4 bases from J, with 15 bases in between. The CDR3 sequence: CASTLVGVADTQYF. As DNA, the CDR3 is TGTGCCAGTACCCTGGTAGGGGTGGCAGATACGCAGTATTTT.

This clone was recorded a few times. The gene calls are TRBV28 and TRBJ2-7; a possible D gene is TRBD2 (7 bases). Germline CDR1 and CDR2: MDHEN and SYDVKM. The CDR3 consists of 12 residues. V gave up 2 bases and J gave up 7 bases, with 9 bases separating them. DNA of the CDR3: TGTGCCAGCAGTTTAGGGGGGGCTGAGCAGTACTTC. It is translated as CASSLGGAEQYF.

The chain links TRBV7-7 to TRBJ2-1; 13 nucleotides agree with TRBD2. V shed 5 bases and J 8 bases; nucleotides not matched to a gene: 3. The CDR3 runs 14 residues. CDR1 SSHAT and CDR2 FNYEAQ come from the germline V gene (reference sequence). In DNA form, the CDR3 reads TGTGCCAGCAGCCCCGGACTAGCGGGGGATGAGCAGTTCTTC. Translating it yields CASSPGLAGDEQFF.

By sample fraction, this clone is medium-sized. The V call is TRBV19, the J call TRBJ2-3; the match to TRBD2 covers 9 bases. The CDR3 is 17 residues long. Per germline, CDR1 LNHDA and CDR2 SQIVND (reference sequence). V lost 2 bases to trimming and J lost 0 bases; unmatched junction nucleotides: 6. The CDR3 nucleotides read TGTGCCAGTAGTATATCGGCTAGCGGGGCTAGCACAGATACGCAGTATTTT. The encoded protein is CASSISASGASTDTQYF. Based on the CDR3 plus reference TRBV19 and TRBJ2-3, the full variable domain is DGGITQSPKYLFRKEGQNVTLSCEQNLNHDAMYWYRQDPGQGLRLIYYSQIVNDFQKGDIAEGYSVSREKKESFPLTVTSAQKNPTAFYLCASSISASGASTDTQYFGPGTRLTVL.

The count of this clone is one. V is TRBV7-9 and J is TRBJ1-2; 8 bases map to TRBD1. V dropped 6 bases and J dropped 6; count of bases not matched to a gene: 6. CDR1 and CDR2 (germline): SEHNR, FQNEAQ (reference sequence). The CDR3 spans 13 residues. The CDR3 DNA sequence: TGTGCCAGCAGTCTGACAGGGGCGGATGGCTACACCTTC. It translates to CASSLTGADGYTF.

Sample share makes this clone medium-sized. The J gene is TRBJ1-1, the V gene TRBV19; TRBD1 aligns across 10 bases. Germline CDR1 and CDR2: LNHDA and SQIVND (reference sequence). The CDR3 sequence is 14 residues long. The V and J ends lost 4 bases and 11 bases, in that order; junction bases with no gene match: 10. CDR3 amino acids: CASSTWDRGGIAFF. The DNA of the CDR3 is TGTGCCAGTAGTACCTGGGACAGGGGAGGGATTGCTTTCTTT.

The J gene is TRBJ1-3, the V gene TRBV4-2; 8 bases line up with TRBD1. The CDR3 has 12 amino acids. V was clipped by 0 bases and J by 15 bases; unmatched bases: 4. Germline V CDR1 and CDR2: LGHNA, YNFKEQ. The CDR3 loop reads CASSQDTGTGYF. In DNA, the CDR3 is TGTGCCAGCAGCCAAGATACAGGGACAGGATATTTT.

In nucleotides, the CDR3 is TGTGCCAGCAGTTTTCACATTCCGGGACTAGCGGGTTTCTATGAGCAGTTCTTC. Amino acids: CASSFHIPGLAGFYEQFF. The chain uses TRBV28 and TRBJ2-1, with 12 bases matching TRBD2. In germline, CDR1 is MDHEN, CDR2 SYDVKM. Unmatched junction bases numbered 14, after V lost 3 bases and J lost 8 bases. The CDR3 extends over 18 amino acids.